These 15 T cell receptor beta chains came from one sample sequenced in a study of cytomegalovirus exposure and HLA in healthy donors. Assay: immunoSEQ multiplex PCR; the TCRdb copy retains only in-frame clones and omits some. The sample yields about 130,000 clones, nearly 90% seen once. Input material: PBMCs. These receptors were obtained from a woman aged 18 to 35 in good health and CMV-seropositive.

This rearrangement joins TRBV9 to TRBJ2-3; 8 nucleotides match TRBD2. Germline CDR1 SGDLS, CDR2 YYNGEE. V lost 7 bases and J lost 4; bases outside the gene matches: 8. This CDR3 has 14 residues. The CDR3, as DNA: TGTGCCAGCTCGTCCGGGACTAGTTCAGATACGCAGTATTTT. Translation gives CASSSGTSSDTQYF. The full variable domain, in which reference TRBV9 and TRBJ2-3 provide the parts outside the CDR3, is DSGVTQTPKHLITATGQRVTLRCSPRSGDLSVYWYQQSLDQGLQFLIQYYNGEERAKGNILERFSAQQFPDLHSELNLSSLELGDSALYFCASSSGTSSDTQYFGPGTRLTVL.

The CDR3 here is CASRQTGGYGYTF. Here the CDR3 DNA reads TGTGCCAGCAGACAGACAGGGGGCTATGGCTACACCTTC. The J gene is TRBJ1-2, the V gene TRBV7-2; TRBD1 matches 9 bases. The CDR3 totals 13 residues. Looked up from germline, CDR1 is SGHTA and CDR2 is FQGNSA. Germline trimming cut 6 bases from V and 4 bases from J; bases unmatched to any gene: 3.

The chain recombines TRBV19 with TRBJ2-3, with 10 bases identical to TRBD1. V gave up 8 bases and J gave up 5 bases; unmatched junction bases: 10. The CDR3 consists of 15 residues. Looked up from germline, CDR1 is LNHDA and CDR2 is SQIVND (reference sequence). CDR3 sequence (DNA): TGTGCCAGTGTAGCCGGACAGGGGGAGGTAGATACGCAGTATTTT. Translation gives CASVAGQGEVDTQYF.

The V call is TRBV12-5, the J call TRBJ2-1, with D tentatively TRBD1 (5 bases). The CDR3 contains 14 residues. Germline CDR1 and CDR2: LGHNT and FRNRAP. The V gene lost 0 bases and the J gene lost 7 bases, with 10 bases spanning the gap. The CDR3 DNA is TGTGCTAGTGGTTTGGTTGGCAGGGCGAATGAGCAGTTCTTC. Its translation: CASGLVGRANEQFF.

The sample holds a few counts of this clone. The J gene is TRBJ1-6, the V gene TRBV7-2; tentatively, D is TRBD1 (6 bases). The CDR3 contains 15 residues. V lost 4 bases, J lost 7 bases, and 14 bases lay in between. Looked up from germline, CDR1 is SGHTA and CDR2 is FQGNSA. The CDR3 bases are TGTGCCAGCAGCTCCTGGGGAGGGGGAAATTCACCCCTCCACTTT. As protein: CASSSWGGGNSPLHF. The full variable domain, with the rest looked up from reference TRBV7-2 and TRBJ1-6, is GAGVSQSPSNKVTEKGKDVELRCDPISGHTALYWYRQSLGQGLEFLIYFQGNSAPDKSGLPSDRFSAERTGGSVSTLTIQRTQQEDSAVYLCASSSWGGGNSPLHFGNGTRLTVT.

V gene TRBV6-1 combines with J gene TRBJ1-3; D unclear. This CDR3 region has 12 residues. Trimming cost V 9 bases and J 0 bases, with 6 bases left between them. Germline CDR1 is MNHNS and CDR2 is SASEGT. CDR3 in DNA: TGTGCCAGTGGGCTCTCTGGAAACACCATATATTTT. Protein product: CASGLSGNTIYF.

V usage is TRBV5-5 and J usage is TRBJ1-2, with D unresolved. V gave up 1 base and J gave up 4 bases, with 11 bases separating them. The CDR3 covers 14 residues. Per the germline V gene, CDR1 is SGHKS and CDR2 is YYEKEE (reference sequence). The CDR3 loop is CASSLSVEFYGYTF. Written as DNA, the CDR3 is TGTGCCAGCAGCTTGTCCGTTGAGTTCTATGGCTACACCTTC. Full variable domain (outside the CDR3, taken from reference TRBV5-5 and TRBJ1-2): DAGVTQSPTHLIKTRGQQVTLRCSPISGHKSVSWYQQVLGQGPQFIFQYYEKEERGRGNFPDRFSARQFPNYSSELNVNALLLGDSALYLCASSLSVEFYGYTFGSGTRLTVV.

The table lists this clone with a count of one. The chain has TRBV6-6 and TRBJ1-3; 7 nucleotides line up with TRBD1. Germline assignment: CDR1 MNHNY and CDR2 SVGAGI (reference sequence). The V segment lost 7 bases and the J segment 0 bases; nucleotides outside the gene matches: 6. This CDR3 spans 15 amino acids. The CDR3 is CASNRDRDSGNTIYF. For the CDR3, the DNA is TGTGCCAGCAACCGGGACAGAGACTCTGGAAACACCATATATTTT.

V is TRBV6-1 and J is TRBJ2-1, with a possible D match to TRBD1 (6 bases). Germline-derived CDR1 and CDR2 are MNHNS and SASEGT. The CDR3 sequence is 15 residues long. V was pared by 4 bases and J by 6 bases, with 16 bases between. This CDR3 is CASSGHRERVNEQFF. The CDR3 DNA is TGTGCCAGCAGTGGGCACAGGGAACGAGTCAATGAGCAGTTCTTC.

J is TRBJ1-2 and V is TRBV4-1; D gene ambiguous. Trimming took off 4 bases at V and 5 bases at J, with 17 bases between the two ends. This CDR3 contains 15 residues. Germline-derived CDR1 and CDR2 are MGHRA and YSYEKL. DNA for the CDR3: TGCGCCAGCAGCCCTCGATTAGCTCAAGTGTATGGCTACACCTTC. Protein: CASSPRLAQVYGYTF.

This clone was observed once. The V gene is TRBV11-2, the J gene TRBJ1-2; D is unresolved. This CDR3 has 15 amino acids. Germline loops: CDR1 SGHAT, CDR2 FQNNGV. The V gene lost 1 base and the J gene lost 4 bases, with 13 bases spanning the gap. CDR3 protein: CASSLGGGLGYGYTF. DNA for the CDR3: TGTGCCAGCAGCTTAGGGGGAGGTCTTGGCTATGGCTACACCTTC.

The J gene is TRBJ1-6, the V gene TRBV5-5, with a possible D match to TRBD1 (5 bases). CDR3 length equals 16 residues. V lost 2 bases and J lost 7, with 16 bases in between. Looked up from germline, CDR1 is SGHKS and CDR2 is YYEKEE (reference sequence). The CDR3 DNA sequence: TGTGCCAGCAGCTTTTGGGGCAGGGAAAGGAATTCACCCCTCCACTTT. It codes for CASSFWGRERNSPLHF.

The chain has TRBV7-2 and TRBJ2-3, with 9 bases fitting TRBD2. The V gene's germline CDR1 is SGHTA and CDR2 FQGNSA. Trimming took 3 bases from V and 6 from J; bases not matched to a gene: 4. This CDR3 region has 14 residues. The CDR3 DNA follows: TGTGCCAGCAGCTTTTCTAGCGGGGTGGATACGCAGTATTTT. This gives the protein CASSFSSGVDTQYF.

The chain links TRBV5-5 to TRBJ2-7; 7 bases align to TRBD1. The junction had 11 bases not matched to a gene; V was cut back by 5 bases and J by 3 bases. Germline CDR1 SGHKS, CDR2 YYEKEE (reference sequence). The CDR3 loop spans 15 amino acids. The CDR3 bases are TGTGCCAGCAGTGCCCTAACAGGGGTCGGCTACGAGCAGTACTTC. Translating it yields CASSALTGVGYEQYF.

The rearrangement joins TRBV25-1 to TRBJ1-1; the D gene is possibly TRBD1 (6 bases). Trimming left V 7 bases short and J 5 bases short, with 14 bases between. This CDR3 spans 13 amino acids. Germline V gives CDR1 MGHDK, CDR2 SYGVNS. CDR3 sequence (DNA): TGTGCCAGCAAAGATACAGGGCGGACTGAAGCTTTCTTT. It specifies CASKDTGRTEAFF.